This T cell receptor beta chain was recorded in a study of CD8+ T cells in alopecia areata. Background on the study: The investigators scored severity in treated patients by the percentage of affected scalp area. Study results and caveats: Scalp and blood samples kept many expanded lesional clones throughout tofacitinib.

Germline loops: CDR1 MGHDK, CDR2 SYGVNS. The ends were cut back, 6 bases at V and 2 bases at J, with 15 bases in the middle. CDR3 length equals 15 residues. Specified treatment: oral pan-JAK inhibitor, 5-10 mg twice daily. A remark on this clone: Antigen: not known.

RNA extraction was followed by reverse transcription into cDNA, which acted as the sequencing template. Sequenced by immunoSEQ multiplex PCR; TCRdb stores in-frame clones only, minus some. The table lists 200,000 to 250,000 clones, under 70% of them singletons. The chain employs TRBV25-1 and TRBJ2-3, with D perhaps assigned TRBD1 or TRBD2 (6 bases each). Sequencing was performed on CD4+ T cells sorted from blood, taken at week 4, from a patient treated with tofacitinib. The receptor comes from a human donor with alopecia areata. The CDR3 sequence: CASSLPGALTDTQYF. The CDR3 DNA sequence: TGTGCCAGCAGCCTGCCGGGGGCTCTCACAGATACGCAGTATTTT.